This T cell receptor (beta chain) was documented in a study of T cell responses to AZD1222 COVID-19 vaccine. CDR1 SGDLS and CDR2 YYNGEE come from the germline V gene. The junction had 8 bases not matched to a gene; V was cut back by 2 bases and J by 5 bases. This CDR3 has 15 amino acids. About this clone: Antigen specificity is unknown.

Study conclusions and caveats: Unmutated variant regions are reportedly the target of nearly half of TCRs that are spike-specific. Donor demographics were predominantly white British with a female majority; clonal diversity may be underestimated. When two AZD1222 doses had been given, Spike-specific TCR breadth and depth rose.

Clones were read by immunoSEQ multiplex PCR, and TCRdb kept only the in-frame ones, dropping some. Among under 200,000 clones listed, 85% to 95% were seen once. The genes are TRBV9 and TRBJ2-5; 8 nucleotides line up with TRBD2. This specimen consisted of peripheral blood, obtained 28 days after the second dose of the MenACWY control vaccine. The sequence was collected from an adult who received the MenACWY meningococcal vaccine as a control. The CDR3, as DNA: TGTGCCAGCAGCGTTCTAGCGGGTTTGGCGGAGACCCAGTACTTC. This translates into CASSVLAGLAETQYF.